The T cell receptor beta chain described here comes from a study of T cells in Graves' hyperthyroidism and ophthalmopathy. Study-wide results and caveats: Model output signaled ophthalmopathy a median 6.5 months ahead of onset. Most expanded thyroid clonotypes above 0.001 recurred in blood.

With regard to this clonotype: Antigen specificity is unknown.

Amplification targeted TCR beta CDR3 regions from RNA transcripts. Using the HTBI primer set, a first-round RT-PCR was run on the TCR CDR3. TCRdb used MiXCR to reprocess the multiplex PCR reads, holding one entry per CDR3 protein. The sample consists of 640,000 or so distinct CDR3 sequences, roughly 15% of them appearing once. Sequences were obtained from blood. The receptor was isolated from a woman between 35 and 50 years old with Graves' ophthalmopathy.

CDR3 DNA: TGCGCCAGCAGGAATCGGTGGAACACTGAAGCTTTCTTT. As protein: CASRNRWNTEAFF. The chain has TRBV5-1 and TRBJ1-1; D not resolved. Looked up from germline, CDR1 is SGHRS and CDR2 is YFSETQ. V was clipped by 5 bases and J by 1 base, with 9 bases between them. This CDR3 region has 13 residues. Combining the CDR3 with reference TRBV5-1 and TRBJ1-1 gives the whole variable domain KAGVTQTPRYLIKTRGQQVTLSCSPISGHRSVSWYQQTPGQGLQFLFEYFSETQRNKGNFPGRFSGRQFSNSRSEMNVSTLELGDSALYLCASRNRWNTEAFFGQGTRLTVV.